This TCR beta chain was sequenced in a study of shared clonotypes between healthy human individuals. The CDR3 is 15 amino acids. The germline V gene has CDR1 SNHLY and CDR2 FYNNEI. The V gene lost 3 bases and the J gene lost 1 base, with 9 bases spanning the gap. The assay was immunoSEQ multiplex PCR, and TCRdb's table has in-frame clones only and misses some. The sample yields about 2.3 million clones, just under 95% seen once. The V and J genes are TRBV2 and TRBJ2-2; D call uncertain. The sequenced sample consisted of naive CD4+ T cells from PBMCs. As to subset: CD45RA+ positively selected. The clonotype originates from a man in his late teens or twenties in good health. Some clones in this sample may be carry-over from other donors' samples. Here the CDR3 DNA reads TGTGCCAGCAGTGAGGTCAGGCGGAACACCGGGGAGCTGTTTTTT. Encoded protein: CASSEVRRNTGELFF. Variable domain in full (rest from reference TRBV2 and TRBJ2-2): EPEVTQTPSHQVTQMGQEVILRCVPISNHLYFYWYRQILGQKVEFLVSFYNNEISEKSEIFDDQFSVERPDGSNFTLKIRSTKLEDSAMYFCASSEVRRNTGELFFGEGSRLTVL.